The source of this T cell receptor (beta chain) is a study of blood T cell repertoires in COVID-19. The data were produced by immunoSEQ multiplex PCR, yet TCRdb's version contains in-frame clones alone and is incomplete. The top ten hold roughly 2.8% of the sample, which has 150,000 to 200,000 clones, around four fifths seen once. V was clipped by 0 bases and J by 10 bases, with 19 bases between them. This CDR3 has 16 amino acids. CDR1 and CDR2 (germline): SEHNR, FQNEAQ (reference sequence). Sequencing was done on a sample of peripheral blood. The chain is built from TRBV7-9 and TRBJ2-4, with D possibly matching TRBD1 (7 bases). This clonotype was obtained from an older woman with acute or convalescent COVID-19. The CDR3 protein is CASSLAGGTEGPIQYF. CDR3 nucleotides: TGTGCCAGCAGCTTAGCTGGCGGGACAGAGGGTCCGATTCAGTACTTC.